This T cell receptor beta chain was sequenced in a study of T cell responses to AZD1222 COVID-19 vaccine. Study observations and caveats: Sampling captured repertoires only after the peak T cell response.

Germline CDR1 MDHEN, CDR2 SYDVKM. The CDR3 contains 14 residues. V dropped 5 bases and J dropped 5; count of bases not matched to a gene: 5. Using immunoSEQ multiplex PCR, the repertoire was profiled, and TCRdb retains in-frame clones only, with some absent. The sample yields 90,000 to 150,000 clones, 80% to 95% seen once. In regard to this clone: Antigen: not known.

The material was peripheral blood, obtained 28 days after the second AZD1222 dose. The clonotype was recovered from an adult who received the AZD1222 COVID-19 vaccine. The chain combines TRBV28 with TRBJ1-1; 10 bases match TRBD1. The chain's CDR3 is CASSDWTGGTEAFF. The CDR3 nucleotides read TGTGCCAGCAGTGACTGGACAGGGGGTACTGAAGCTTTCTTT.